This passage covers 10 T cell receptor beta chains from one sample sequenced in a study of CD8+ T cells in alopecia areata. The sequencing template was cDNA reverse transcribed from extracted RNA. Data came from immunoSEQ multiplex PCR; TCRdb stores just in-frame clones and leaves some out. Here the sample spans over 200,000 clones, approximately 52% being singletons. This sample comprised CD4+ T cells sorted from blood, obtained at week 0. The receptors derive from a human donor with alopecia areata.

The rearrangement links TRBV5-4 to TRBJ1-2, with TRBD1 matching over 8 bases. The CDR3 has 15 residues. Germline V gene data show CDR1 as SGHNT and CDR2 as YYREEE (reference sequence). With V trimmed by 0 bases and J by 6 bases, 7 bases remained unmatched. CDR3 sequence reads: CASSLATMGQDGYTF. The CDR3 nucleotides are TGTGCCAGCAGCTTGGCGACTATGGGACAGGATGGCTACACCTTC.

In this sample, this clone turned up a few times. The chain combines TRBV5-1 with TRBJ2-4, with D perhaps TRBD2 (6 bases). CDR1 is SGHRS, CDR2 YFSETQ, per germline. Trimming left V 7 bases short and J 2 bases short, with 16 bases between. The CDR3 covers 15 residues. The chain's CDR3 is CASAGGRGSKNIQYF. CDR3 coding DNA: TGCGCCAGCGCCGGGGGAAGAGGATCCAAAAACATTCAGTACTTC. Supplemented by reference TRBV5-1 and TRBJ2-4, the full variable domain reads KAGVTQTPRYLIKTRGQQVTLSCSPISGHRSVSWYQQTPGQGLQFLFEYFSETQRNKGNFPGRFSGRQFSNSRSEMNVSTLELGDSALYLCASAGGRGSKNIQYFGAGTRLSVL.

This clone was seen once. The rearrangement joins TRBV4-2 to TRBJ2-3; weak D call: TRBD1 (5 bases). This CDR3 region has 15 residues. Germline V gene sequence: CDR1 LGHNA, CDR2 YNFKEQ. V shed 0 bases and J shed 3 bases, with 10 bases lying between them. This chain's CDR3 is CASSQDFKGTDTQYF. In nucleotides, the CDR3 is TGTGCCAGCAGCCAAGATTTTAAGGGGACAGATACGCAGTATTTT.

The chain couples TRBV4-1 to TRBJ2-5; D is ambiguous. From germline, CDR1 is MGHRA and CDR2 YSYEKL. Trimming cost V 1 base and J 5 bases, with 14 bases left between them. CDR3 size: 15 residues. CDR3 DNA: TGCGCCAGCAGCCAAGCACCATTTCCCGGGGAGACCCAGTACTTC. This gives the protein CASSQAPFPGETQYF.

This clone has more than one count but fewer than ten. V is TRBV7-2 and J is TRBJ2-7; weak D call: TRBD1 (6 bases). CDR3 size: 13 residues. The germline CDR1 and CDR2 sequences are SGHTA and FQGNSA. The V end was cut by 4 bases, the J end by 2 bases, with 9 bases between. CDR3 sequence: CASSSYRAYEQYF. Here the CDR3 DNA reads TGTGCCAGCAGCTCTTACAGGGCCTACGAGCAGTACTTC.

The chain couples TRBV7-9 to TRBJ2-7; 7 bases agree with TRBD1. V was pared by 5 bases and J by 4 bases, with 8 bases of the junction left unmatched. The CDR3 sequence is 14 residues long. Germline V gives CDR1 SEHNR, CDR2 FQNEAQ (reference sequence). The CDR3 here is CASSMYGTEYEQYF. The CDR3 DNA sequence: TGTGCCAGCAGCATGTACGGGACAGAGTACGAGCAGTACTTC.

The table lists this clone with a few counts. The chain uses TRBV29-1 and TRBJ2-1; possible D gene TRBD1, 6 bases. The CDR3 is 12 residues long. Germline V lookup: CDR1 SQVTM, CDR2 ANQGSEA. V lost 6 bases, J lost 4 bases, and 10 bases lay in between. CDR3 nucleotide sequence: TGCAGCGTCCGACAGGCTTACAATGAGCAGTTCTTC. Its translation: CSVRQAYNEQFF.

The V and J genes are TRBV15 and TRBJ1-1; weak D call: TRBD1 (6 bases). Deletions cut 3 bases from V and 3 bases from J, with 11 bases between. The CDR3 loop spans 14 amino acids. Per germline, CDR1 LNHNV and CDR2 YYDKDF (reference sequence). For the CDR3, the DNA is TGTGCCACCAGCAGCCGCAACAGGGACACTGAAGCTTTCTTT. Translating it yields CATSSRNRDTEAFF.

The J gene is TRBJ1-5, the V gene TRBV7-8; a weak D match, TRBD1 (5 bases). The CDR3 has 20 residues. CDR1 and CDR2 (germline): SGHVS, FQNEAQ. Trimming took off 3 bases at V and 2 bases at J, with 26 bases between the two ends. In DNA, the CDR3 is TGTGCCAGCAGCTTTAACCCAATTTCTAGGGGAATTGTAGGCAATCAGCCCCAGCATTTT. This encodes CASSFNPISRGIVGNQPQHF.

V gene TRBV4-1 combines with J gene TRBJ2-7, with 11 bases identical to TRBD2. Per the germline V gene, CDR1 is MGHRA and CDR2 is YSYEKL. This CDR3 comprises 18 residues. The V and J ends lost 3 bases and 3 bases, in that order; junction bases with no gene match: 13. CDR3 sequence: CASSQKGTGLAVNYEQYF. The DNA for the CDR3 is TGCGCCAGCAGCCAGAAGGGGACGGGACTAGCGGTGAACTACGAGCAGTACTTC.